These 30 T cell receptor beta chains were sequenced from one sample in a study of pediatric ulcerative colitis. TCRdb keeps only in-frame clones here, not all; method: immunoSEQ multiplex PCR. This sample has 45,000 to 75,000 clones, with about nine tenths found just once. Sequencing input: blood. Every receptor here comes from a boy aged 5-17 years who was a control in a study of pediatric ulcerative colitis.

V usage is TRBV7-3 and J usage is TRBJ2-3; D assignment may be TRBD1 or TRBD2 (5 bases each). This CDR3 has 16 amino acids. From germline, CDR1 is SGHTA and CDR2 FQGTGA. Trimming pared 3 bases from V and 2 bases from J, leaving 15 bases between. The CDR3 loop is CASSLAPGPHTDTQYF. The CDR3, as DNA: TGTGCCAGCAGCTTGGCACCGGGACCCCACACAGATACGCAGTATTTT. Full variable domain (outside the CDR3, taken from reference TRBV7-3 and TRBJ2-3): GAGVSQTPSNKVTEKGKYVELRCDPISGHTALYWYRQSLGQGPEFLIYFQGTGAADDSGLPNDRFFAVRPEGSVSTLKIQRTERGDSAVYLCASSLAPGPHTDTQYFGPGTRLTVL.

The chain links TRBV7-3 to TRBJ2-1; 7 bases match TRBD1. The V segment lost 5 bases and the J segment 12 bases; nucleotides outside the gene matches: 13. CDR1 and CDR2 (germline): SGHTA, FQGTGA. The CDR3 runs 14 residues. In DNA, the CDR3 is TGTGCCAGCAGCCCGACAGGGTATAACTCGTTGCAGTTCTTC. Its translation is CASSPTGYNSLQFF.

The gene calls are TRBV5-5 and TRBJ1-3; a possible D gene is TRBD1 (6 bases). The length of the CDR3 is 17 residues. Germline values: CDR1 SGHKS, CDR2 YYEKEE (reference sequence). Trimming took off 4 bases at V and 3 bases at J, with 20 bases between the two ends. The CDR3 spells CASSPYTGTSFGNTIYF. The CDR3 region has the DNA TGTGCCAGCAGCCCATATACAGGGACCAGCTTTGGAAACACCATATATTTT.

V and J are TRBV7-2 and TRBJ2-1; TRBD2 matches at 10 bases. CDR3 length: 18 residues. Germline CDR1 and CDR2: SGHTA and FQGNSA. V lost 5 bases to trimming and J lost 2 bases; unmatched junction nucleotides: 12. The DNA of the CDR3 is TGTGCCAGCAGCCCGAGAGCGGGGGGGCCAAAGGCCTACAATGAGCAGTTCTTC. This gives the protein CASSPRAGGPKAYNEQFF. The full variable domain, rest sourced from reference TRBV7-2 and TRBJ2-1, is GAGVSQSPSNKVTEKGKDVELRCDPISGHTALYWYRQSLGQGLEFLIYFQGNSAPDKSGLPSDRFSAERTGGSVSTLTIQRTQQEDSAVYLCASSPRAGGPKAYNEQFFGPGTRLTVL.

The CDR3 protein is CASSRNPSGSNYNEQFF. The CDR3 region has the DNA TGCGCCAGCAGCCGAAACCCTAGCGGGAGCAACTACAATGAGCAGTTCTTC. The rearrangement uses TRBV4-3 and TRBJ2-1, with 10 positions matching TRBD2. Losses at the gene ends were 4 bases for V and 3 bases for J; bases not matched to a gene: 9. This CDR3 is built from 17 residues. In germline, CDR1 is LGHNA, CDR2 YSLEER.

In DNA form, the CDR3 reads TGTGCCAGCAGAGTTAGCGGGGGGGCCCGCGAGCAGTACTTC. Encoded protein: CASRVSGGAREQYF. The chain recombines TRBV7-2 with TRBJ2-7; 11 bases align to TRBD2. The ends lost 6 bases at V and 6 bases at J; junction bases unmatched: 7. This CDR3 is 14 amino acids long. The germline gives CDR1 SGHTA, CDR2 FQGNSA. The full variable domain, rest sourced from reference TRBV7-2 and TRBJ2-7, is GAGVSQSPSNKVTEKGKDVELRCDPISGHTALYWYRQSLGQGLEFLIYFQGNSAPDKSGLPSDRFSAERTGGSVSTLTIQRTQQEDSAVYLCASRVSGGAREQYFGPGTRLTVT.

The CDR3, as DNA: TGCGCCAGCAGCCGACGCGCTCTGCGGGGCGACACAGATACGCAGTATTTT. Translating it yields CASSRRALRGDTDTQYF. The rearrangement joins TRBV4-1 to TRBJ2-3, with D perhaps TRBD2 (6 bases). There are 17 residues in the CDR3. Germline V gene lookup returns CDR1 MGHRA and CDR2 YSYEKL. V shed 4 bases and J shed 2 bases, with 19 bases lying between them.

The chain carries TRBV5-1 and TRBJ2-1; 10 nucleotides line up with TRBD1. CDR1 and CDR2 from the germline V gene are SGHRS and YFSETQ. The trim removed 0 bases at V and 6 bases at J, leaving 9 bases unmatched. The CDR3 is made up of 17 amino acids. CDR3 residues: CASSLDFDRGLGNEQFF. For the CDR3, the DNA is TGCGCCAGCAGCTTGGACTTCGACAGGGGGCTGGGCAATGAGCAGTTCTTC. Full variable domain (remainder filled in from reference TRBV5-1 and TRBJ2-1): KAGVTQTPRYLIKTRGQQVTLSCSPISGHRSVSWYQQTPGQGLQFLFEYFSETQRNKGNFPGRFSGRQFSNSRSEMNVSTLELGDSALYLCASSLDFDRGLGNEQFFGPGTRLTVL.

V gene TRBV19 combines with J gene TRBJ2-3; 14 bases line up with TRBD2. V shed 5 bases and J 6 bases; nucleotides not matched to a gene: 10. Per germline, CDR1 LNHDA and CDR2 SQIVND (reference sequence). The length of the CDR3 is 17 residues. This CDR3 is CASSYSGTSGRLDTQYF. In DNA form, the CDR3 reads TGTGCCAGTAGTTACTCCGGGACTAGCGGGAGATTGGATACGCAGTATTTT. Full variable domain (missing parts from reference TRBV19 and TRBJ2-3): DGGITQSPKYLFRKEGQNVTLSCEQNLNHDAMYWYRQDPGQGLRLIYYSQIVNDFQKGDIAEGYSVSREKKESFPLTVTSAQKNPTAFYLCASSYSGTSGRLDTQYFGPGTRLTVL.

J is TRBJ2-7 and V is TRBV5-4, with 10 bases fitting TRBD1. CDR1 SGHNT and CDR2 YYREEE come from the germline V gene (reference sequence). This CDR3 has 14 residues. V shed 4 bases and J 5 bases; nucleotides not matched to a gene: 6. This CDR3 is CASSVDRGSHEQYF. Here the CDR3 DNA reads TGTGCCAGCAGCGTGGACAGGGGGTCCCACGAGCAGTACTTC.

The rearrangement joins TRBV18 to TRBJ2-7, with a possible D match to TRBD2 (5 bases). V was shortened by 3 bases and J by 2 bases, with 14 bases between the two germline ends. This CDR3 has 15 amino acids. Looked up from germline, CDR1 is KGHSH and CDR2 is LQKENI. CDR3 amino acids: CASSPVAPGTYEQYF. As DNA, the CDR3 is TGTGCCAGCTCACCTGTCGCGCCGGGAACCTACGAGCAGTACTTC.

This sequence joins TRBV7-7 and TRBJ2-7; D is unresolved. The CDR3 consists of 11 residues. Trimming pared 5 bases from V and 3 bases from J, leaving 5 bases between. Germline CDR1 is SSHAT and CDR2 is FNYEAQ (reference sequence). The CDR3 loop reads CASSPHYEQYF. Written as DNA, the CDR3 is TGTGCCAGCAGCCCACACTACGAGCAGTACTTC.

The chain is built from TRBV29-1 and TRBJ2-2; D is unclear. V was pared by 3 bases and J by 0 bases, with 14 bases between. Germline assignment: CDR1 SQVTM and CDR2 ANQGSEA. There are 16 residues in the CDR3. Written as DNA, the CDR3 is TGCAGCGTTGACTTCGGCAGAAACACGAACACCGGGGAGCTGTTTTTT. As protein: CSVDFGRNTNTGELFF.

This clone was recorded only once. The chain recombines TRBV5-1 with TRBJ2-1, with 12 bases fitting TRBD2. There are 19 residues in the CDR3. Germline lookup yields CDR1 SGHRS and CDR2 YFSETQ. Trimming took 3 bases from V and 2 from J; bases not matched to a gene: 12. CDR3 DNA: TGCGCCAGCAGCTCCTCCCTAGCGGGAGGGCCGCGAACCTACAATGAGCAGTTCTTC. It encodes CASSSSLAGGPRTYNEQFF. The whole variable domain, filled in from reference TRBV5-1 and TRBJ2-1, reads KAGVTQTPRYLIKTRGQQVTLSCSPISGHRSVSWYQQTPGQGLQFLFEYFSETQRNKGNFPGRFSGRQFSNSRSEMNVSTLELGDSALYLCASSSSLAGGPRTYNEQFFGPGTRLTVL.

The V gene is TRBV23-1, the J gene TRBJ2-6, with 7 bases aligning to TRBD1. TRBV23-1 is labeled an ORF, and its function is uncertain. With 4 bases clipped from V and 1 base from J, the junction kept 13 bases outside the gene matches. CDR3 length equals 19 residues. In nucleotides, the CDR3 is TGCGCCAGCAGTCCGTGGACAGGTATAAGCCTTTCTGGGGCCAACGTCCTGACTTTC. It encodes CASSPWTGISLSGANVLTF.

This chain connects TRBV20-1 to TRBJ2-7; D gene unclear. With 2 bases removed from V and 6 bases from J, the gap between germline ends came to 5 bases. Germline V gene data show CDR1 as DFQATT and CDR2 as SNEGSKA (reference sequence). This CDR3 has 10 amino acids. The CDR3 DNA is TGCAGTGCTAGATTCCGCGAGCAGTACTTC. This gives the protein CSARFREQYF.

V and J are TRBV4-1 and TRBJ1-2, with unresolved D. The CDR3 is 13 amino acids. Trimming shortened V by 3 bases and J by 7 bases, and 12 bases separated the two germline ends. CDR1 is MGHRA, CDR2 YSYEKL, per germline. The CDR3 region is CASSHPFPRGYTF. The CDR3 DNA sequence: TGCGCCAGCAGCCATCCATTTCCCCGTGGCTACACCTTC.

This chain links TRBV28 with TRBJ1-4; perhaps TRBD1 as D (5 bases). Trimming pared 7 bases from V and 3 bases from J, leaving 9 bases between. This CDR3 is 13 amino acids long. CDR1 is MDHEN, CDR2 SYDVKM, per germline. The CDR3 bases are TGTGCCAGCATGACAGCCTCTAATGAAAAACTGTTTTTT. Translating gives CASMTASNEKLFF.

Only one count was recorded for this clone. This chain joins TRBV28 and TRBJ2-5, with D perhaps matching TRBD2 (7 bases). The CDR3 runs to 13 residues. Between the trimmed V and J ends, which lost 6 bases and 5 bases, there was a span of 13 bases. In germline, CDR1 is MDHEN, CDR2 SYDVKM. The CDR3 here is CASSLGGAETQYF. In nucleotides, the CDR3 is TGTGCCAGCAGCTTAGGGGGGGCCGAGACCCAGTACTTC.

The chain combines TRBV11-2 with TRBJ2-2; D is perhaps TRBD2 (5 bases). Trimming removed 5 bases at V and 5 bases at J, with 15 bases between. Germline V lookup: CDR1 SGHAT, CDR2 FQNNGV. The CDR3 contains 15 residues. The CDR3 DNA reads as TGTGCCAGCAGCACCACTCGGGATCTTACCGGGGAGCTGTTTTTT. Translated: CASSTTRDLTGELFF.

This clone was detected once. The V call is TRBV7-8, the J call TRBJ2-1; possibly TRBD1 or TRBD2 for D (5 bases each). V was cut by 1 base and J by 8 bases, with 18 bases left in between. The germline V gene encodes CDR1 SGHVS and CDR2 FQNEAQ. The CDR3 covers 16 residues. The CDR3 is CASSLVRDPSPYEQFF. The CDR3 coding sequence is TGTGCCAGCAGCTTAGTTAGGGACCCGAGCCCATATGAGCAGTTCTTC.

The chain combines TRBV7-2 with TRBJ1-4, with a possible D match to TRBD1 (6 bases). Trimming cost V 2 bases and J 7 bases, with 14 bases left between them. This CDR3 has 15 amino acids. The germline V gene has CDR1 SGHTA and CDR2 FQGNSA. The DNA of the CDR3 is TGTGCCAGCAGCTTACAAGGGGGAGTGGGTGAAAAACTGTTTTTT. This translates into CASSLQGGVGEKLFF.

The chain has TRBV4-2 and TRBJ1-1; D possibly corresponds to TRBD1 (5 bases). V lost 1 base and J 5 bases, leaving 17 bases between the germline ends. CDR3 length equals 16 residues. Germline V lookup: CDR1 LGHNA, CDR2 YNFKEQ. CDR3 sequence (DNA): TGTGCCAGCAGCCAAGGCAGGGTGGGTTGGTATACTGAAGCTTTCTTT. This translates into CASSQGRVGWYTEAFF.

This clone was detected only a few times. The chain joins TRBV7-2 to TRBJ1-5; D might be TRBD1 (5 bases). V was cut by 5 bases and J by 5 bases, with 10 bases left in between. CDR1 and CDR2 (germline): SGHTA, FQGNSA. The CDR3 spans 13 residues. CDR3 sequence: CASSPGRDQPQHF. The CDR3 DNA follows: TGTGCCAGCAGCCCGGGACGGGATCAGCCCCAGCATTTT.

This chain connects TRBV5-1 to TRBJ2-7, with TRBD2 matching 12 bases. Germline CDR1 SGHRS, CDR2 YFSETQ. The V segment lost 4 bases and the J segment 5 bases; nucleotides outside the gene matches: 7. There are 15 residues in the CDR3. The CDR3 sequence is CASSPLAGGSDEQYF. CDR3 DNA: TGCGCCAGCAGCCCCCTAGCGGGAGGGTCGGACGAGCAGTACTTC.

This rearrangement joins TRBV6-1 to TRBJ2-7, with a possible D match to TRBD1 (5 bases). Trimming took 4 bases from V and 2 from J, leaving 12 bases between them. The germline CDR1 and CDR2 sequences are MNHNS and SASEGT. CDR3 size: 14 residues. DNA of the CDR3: TGTGCCAGCAGTGTACGGACACTCGCCTACGAGCAGTACTTC. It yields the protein CASSVRTLAYEQYF.

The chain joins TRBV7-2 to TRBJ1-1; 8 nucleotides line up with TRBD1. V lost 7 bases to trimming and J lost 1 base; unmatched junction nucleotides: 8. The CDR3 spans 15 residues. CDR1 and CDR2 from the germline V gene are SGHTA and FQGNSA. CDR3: CASTLPGTGNTEAFF. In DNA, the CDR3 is TGTGCCAGCACCCTCCCGGGGACAGGGAACACTGAAGCTTTCTTT.

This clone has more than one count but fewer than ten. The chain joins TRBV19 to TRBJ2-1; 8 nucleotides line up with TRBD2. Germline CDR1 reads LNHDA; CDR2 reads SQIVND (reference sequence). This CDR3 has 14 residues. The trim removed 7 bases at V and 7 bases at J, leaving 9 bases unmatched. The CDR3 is CASTPGGEVNEQFF. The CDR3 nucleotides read TGTGCCAGTACCCCCGGGGGGGAGGTTAATGAGCAGTTCTTC.

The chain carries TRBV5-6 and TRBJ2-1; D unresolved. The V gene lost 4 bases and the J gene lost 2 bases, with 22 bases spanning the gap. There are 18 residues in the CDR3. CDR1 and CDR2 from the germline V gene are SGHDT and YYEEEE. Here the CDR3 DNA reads TGTGCCAGCAGCCCTGCCGGGTCCTTCTTTGCCCCCTACAATGAGCAGTTCTTC. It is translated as CASSPAGSFFAPYNEQFF.

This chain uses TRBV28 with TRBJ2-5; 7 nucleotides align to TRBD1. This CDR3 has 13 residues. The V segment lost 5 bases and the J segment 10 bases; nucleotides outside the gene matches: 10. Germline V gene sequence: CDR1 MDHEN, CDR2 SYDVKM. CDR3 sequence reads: CASSAPGQNVQYF. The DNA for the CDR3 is TGTGCCAGCAGTGCTCCGGGACAGAACGTCCAGTACTTC.